The 22 T cell receptor beta chains given below trace back to one sample, sequenced in a study of beta chain features in type 1 diabetes. The entirety of the isolated RNA underwent reverse transcription, so expressed TCRB transcripts were sequenced. The table came from immunoSEQ multiplex PCR; TCRdb's copy has only in-frame clones and leaves some out. The sample lists approximately 160,000 clones; 7.5% to 10% were seen once. The sequenced material came from central memory CD4+ T cells from blood. These receptors all come from a man between 18 and 35 years old in good health.

This clone was seen many times. The J gene is TRBJ1-2, the V gene TRBV29-1, with 7 bases matching TRBD1. J gave up 2 bases and V 4 bases, and 4 bases lay outside the gene matches. CDR3 length: 13 amino acids. Germline CDR1 and CDR2: SQVTM and ANQGSEA. The CDR3 spells CSVADRVNYGYTF. Here the CDR3 DNA reads TGCAGCGTTGCCGACAGGGTAAACTATGGCTACACCTTC.

This clone was recorded a few times. The chain couples TRBV18 to TRBJ1-5; D gene ambiguous. Trimming pared 5 bases from V and 1 base from J, leaving 6 bases between. This CDR3 spans 13 amino acids. Germline V gene lookup returns CDR1 KGHSH and CDR2 LQKENI. The CDR3 loop is CASSSGSNQPQHF. The CDR3 region has the DNA TGTGCCAGCTCAAGCGGGAGCAATCAGCCCCAGCATTTT.

This clone was observed many times. The rearrangement uses TRBV14 and TRBJ2-5, with TRBD1 as a possible D gene (5 bases). The germline V and J ends were trimmed by 0 bases and 7 bases, with 6 bases remaining between them. CDR3 length: 12 amino acids. The V gene's germline CDR1 is SGHDN and CDR2 FVKESK. The CDR3 loop reads CASSQDRATQYF. DNA for the CDR3: TGTGCCAGCAGCCAAGACAGGGCGACCCAGTACTTC. Supplemented by reference TRBV14 and TRBJ2-5, the full variable domain reads EAGVTQFPSHSVIEKGQTVTLRCDPISGHDNLYWYRRVMGKEIKFLLHFVKESKQDESGMPNNRFLAERTGGTYSTLKVQPAELEDSGVYFCASSQDRATQYFGPGTRLLVL.

This clone appeared many times. V and J are TRBV29-1 and TRBJ2-5; TRBD1 might be the D (5 bases). Germline lookup yields CDR1 SQVTM and CDR2 ANQGSEA. The germline V and J ends were trimmed by 7 bases and 2 bases, with 11 bases remaining between them. The CDR3 spans 12 residues. Here the CDR3 reads CSAGHIQETQYF. In DNA form, the CDR3 reads TGCAGCGCCGGACACATTCAAGAGACCCAGTACTTC. The entire variable domain, with the rest obtained from reference TRBV29-1 and TRBJ2-5, is as follows: SAVISQKPSRDICQRGTSLTIQCQVDSQVTMMFWYRQQPGQSLTLIATANQGSEATYESGFVIDKFPISRPNLTFSTLTVSNMSPEDSSIYLCSAGHIQETQYFGPGTRLLVL.

The chain has TRBV19 and TRBJ1-1, with D possibly TRBD1 on 6 matching bases. Germline V gives CDR1 LNHDA, CDR2 SQIVND (reference sequence). The CDR3 is made up of 15 amino acids. V was trimmed by 1 base and J by 7 bases, leaving 16 bases between them. The DNA of the CDR3 is TGTGCCAGTAGTATAGCGGGACAATGGGACCGTGAAGCTTTCTTT. As protein: CASSIAGQWDREAFF.

This rearrangement joins TRBV7-3 to TRBJ2-7; the D gene is possibly TRBD1 (6 bases). Germline CDR1 SGHTA, CDR2 FQGTGA. Trimming left V 0 bases short and J 5 bases short, with 14 bases between. The CDR3 has 15 amino acids. The CDR3: CASSLTGTGPHEQYF. CDR3 sequence (DNA): TGTGCCAGCAGCTTAACTGGAACAGGGCCCCACGAGCAGTACTTC.

The V call is TRBV2, the J call TRBJ2-1; the match to TRBD2 covers 9 bases. The CDR3 runs to 12 residues. CDR1 is SNHLY, CDR2 FYNNEI, per germline. Trimming removed 7 bases from V and 9 bases from J; junction bases left unmatched: 4. CDR3 region: CASMAGGREQFF. CDR3 DNA sequence: TGTGCCAGCATGGCGGGGGGGCGTGAGCAGTTCTTC.

This clone has more than one count but fewer than ten. The rearrangement links TRBV19 to TRBJ2-2; D possibly corresponds to TRBD1 (5 bases). Germline assignment: CDR1 LNHDA and CDR2 SQIVND (reference sequence). CDR3 size: 15 residues. The germline V and J ends were trimmed by 7 bases and 1 base, with 13 bases remaining between them. As DNA, the CDR3 is TGTGCCAGTATTTTCCGGCAGGGGAACACCGGGGAGCTGTTTTTT. Protein sequence: CASIFRQGNTGELFF.

A few counts support this clone. Additional DNA sequences in this sample encode the identical CDR3. The chain has TRBV18 and TRBJ1-1, with a tentative D call TRBD1 (6 bases). The CDR3 sequence is 13 residues long. The V end lost 6 bases, the J end lost 2 bases, and 10 bases lay between the germline ends. From germline, CDR1 is KGHSH and CDR2 LQKENI. The CDR3 spells CASSGGQNTEAFF. The CDR3, as DNA: TGTGCCAGCTCGGGGGGGCAAAACACTGAAGCTTTCTTT.

The chain employs TRBV9 and TRBJ2-4, with TRBD2 matching 14 bases. The J segment lost 6 bases and the V segment lost 7 bases, leaving 3 bases of the junction unmatched. The CDR3 has 14 amino acids. Germline V CDR1 and CDR2: SGDLS, YYNGEE. CDR3 in amino acids: CASGGTSGRNIQYF. CDR3 nucleotides: TGTGCCAGCGGCGGGACTAGCGGGAGAAACATTCAGTACTTC.

The V and J genes are TRBV5-4 and TRBJ2-7, with 9 bases aligning to TRBD2. V lost 1 base to trimming and J lost 3 bases; unmatched junction nucleotides: 11. Germline CDR1 and CDR2: SGHNT and YYREEE (reference sequence). The CDR3 extends over 17 amino acids. The CDR3: CASSLYHLAGILYEQYF. In nucleotides, the CDR3 is TGTGCCAGCAGCTTGTATCATCTAGCGGGGATACTCTACGAGCAGTACTTC.

The V and J genes are TRBV4-3 and TRBJ2-2, with TRBD2 identical over 13 bases. The CDR3 consists of 17 residues. Germline V lookup: CDR1 LGHNA, CDR2 YSLEER. The V segment lost 3 bases and the J segment 6 bases; nucleotides outside the gene matches: 7. CDR3 sequence reads: CASSQKPGLAGSGELFF. The CDR3 DNA follows: TGCGCCAGCAGCCAGAAACCGGGACTAGCGGGATCCGGGGAGCTGTTTTTT.

This chain uses TRBV27 with TRBJ2-5; 7 bases are shared with TRBD1. CDR1 and CDR2 from the germline V gene are MNHEY and SMNVEV (reference sequence). V lost 3 bases, J lost 3 bases, and 4 bases stayed unmatched. CDR3 length: 14 residues. The CDR3 DNA reads as TGTGCCAGCAGTTTTTCGGGACAGAAAGAGACCCAGTACTTC. As protein: CASSFSGQKETQYF.

V gene TRBV18 combines with J gene TRBJ2-3, with 14 bases that match TRBD2. With V trimmed by 4 bases and J by 0 bases, 9 bases remained unmatched. In germline, CDR1 is KGHSH, CDR2 LQKENI. This CDR3 is 19 amino acids long. CDR3 amino acids: CASSLNPTSGGASTDTQYF. DNA of the CDR3: TGTGCCAGCTCACTCAACCCGACTAGCGGGGGGGCAAGCACAGATACGCAGTATTTT.

This clone was seen a handful of times. The chain joins TRBV16 to TRBJ2-3; D is unclear. Germline assignment: CDR1 KGHSY and CDR2 FQNENV. The length of the CDR3 is 15 residues. The V and J ends lost 4 bases and 2 bases respectively, with 13 bases between them. The DNA for the CDR3 is TGTGCCAGCAGCCCGCCCGTTCGGTACACAGATACGCAGTATTTT. It encodes CASSPPVRYTDTQYF.

This chain connects TRBV4-3 to TRBJ1-5; tentatively, D is TRBD1 (6 bases). CDR3 length: 15 residues. Looked up from germline, CDR1 is LGHNA and CDR2 is YSLEER. Trimming shortened V by 3 bases and J by 6 bases, and 15 bases separated the two germline ends. The CDR3 sequence is CASSHLRGASQPQHF. CDR3 nucleotides: TGCGCCAGCAGCCATCTTCGGGGGGCCAGTCAGCCCCAGCATTTT.

This clone has more than one count but fewer than ten. The chain is built from TRBV9 and TRBJ2-2; 10 bases match TRBD2. Per the germline V gene, CDR1 is SGDLS and CDR2 is YYNGEE. The CDR3 has 16 amino acids. V lost 4 bases and J lost 7; bases outside the gene matches: 10. In nucleotides, the CDR3 is TGTGCCAGCAGCACACCTAGCGGGGGCCTCAGCGGGGAGCTGTTTTTT. Its translation: CASSTPSGGLSGELFF.

This clone was observed at least ten times. The V gene is TRBV30, the J gene TRBJ1-1; D is undetermined. CDR1 and CDR2 from the germline V gene are GTSNPN and SVGIG (reference sequence). The CDR3 has 13 amino acids. Trimming took off 3 bases at V and 0 bases at J, with 8 bases between the two ends. The CDR3 coding sequence is TGTGCCTGGAGCTTCGAGTTGAACACTGAAGCTTTCTTT. Translated, it gives CAWSFELNTEAFF.

The CDR3 reads CASSQDAGNSPLHF. The CDR3 nucleotides read TGCGCCAGCAGCCAAGATGCGGGGAATTCACCCCTCCACTTT. The chain joins TRBV4-1 to TRBJ1-6; D remains ambiguous. The CDR3 is 14 residues long. V was cut by 0 bases and J by 7 bases, with 7 bases left in between. Germline CDR1 reads MGHRA; CDR2 reads YSYEKL.

V usage is TRBV7-2 and J usage is TRBJ2-5; the match to TRBD2 covers 10 bases. V lost 2 bases, J lost 2 bases, and 5 bases stayed unmatched. The CDR3 sequence is 16 residues long. Germline assignment: CDR1 SGHTA and CDR2 FQGNSA. The CDR3 loop is CASSLNQRGGQETQYF. The CDR3 DNA is TGTGCCAGCAGCTTAAATCAGCGGGGGGGTCAAGAGACCCAGTACTTC.

The rearrangement uses TRBV5-4 and TRBJ2-3; no definite D call. Germline V gives CDR1 SGHNT, CDR2 YYREEE (reference sequence). The CDR3 totals 11 residues. The germline V and J ends were trimmed by 0 bases and 10 bases, with 6 bases remaining between them. Written as DNA, the CDR3 is TGTGCCAGCAGCTTGGACTCTGCGCAGTATTTT. Translation: CASSLDSAQYF.

In its sample, this clone was seen many times. The CDR3: CASSHPWGTEEETQYF. The CDR3 region has the DNA TGTGCCAGCAGCCACCCGTGGGGGACAGAAGAAGAGACCCAGTACTTC. V usage is TRBV4-2 and J usage is TRBJ2-5; the match to TRBD1 covers 7 bases. The ends lost 3 bases at V and 3 bases at J; junction bases unmatched: 10. CDR3 length: 16 residues. The germline gives CDR1 LGHNA, CDR2 YNFKEQ.